Listed here are 16 T cell receptor beta chains from one sample, sequenced in a study of post-analysis software for immune sequencing data. Regarding the study as a whole: Elevated frequency relative to controls characterized roughly five TRBV segments in patients, TRBV5-6, TRBV5-1 and TRBV20-1 among them.

Unique molecular identifiers tagged the TCR beta cDNA libraries. Each CDR3 protein is one row after TCRdb ran MiXCR on the PCR reads. Here the sample spans about 820,000 distinct CDR3 sequences, approximately 50% being singletons. Their specific antigens are unknown. The sequencing input was blood. Source of these receptors: a girl under 18 with multiple sclerosis.

The genes are TRBV29-1 and TRBJ2-7; D might be TRBD1 or TRBD2, each matching 5 bases. Matching the DNA end better, TRBJ2-5 makes the J call doubtful. This CDR3 is built from 14 residues. CDR1 is SQVTM and CDR2 is ANQGSEA in the germline V gene. CDR3 DNA sequence: TGCAGCGTTGAAAAGATAGGCAGGGAGGAGACCCAGTACTTC. Its protein is CSVEKIGREETQYF.

The chain joins TRBV15 to TRBJ2-6, with D possibly called TRBD1 or TRBD2 (6 bases each). Germline loops: CDR1 LNHNV, CDR2 YYDKDF (reference sequence). Trimming took off 1 base at V and 2 bases at J, with 12 bases between the two ends. The CDR3 is made up of 17 amino acids. The CDR3 nucleotides are TGTGCCACCAGCAGAGTTAAGGGGGGCGCTGGGGCCAACGTCCTGACTTTC. This encodes CATSRVKGGAGANVLTF.

In regard to this clonotype: The germline gene is not matched at one end of the junction; a read error may be the cause. V gene TRBV7-3 combines with J gene TRBJ2-3; D perhaps matches TRBD2 (5 bases). Germline V gives CDR1 SGHTA, CDR2 FQGTGA. This CDR3 spans 15 amino acids. The chain's CDR3 is CASSRRRGSTDAQYF. The CDR3 nucleotides read TGTGCCAGCAGCCGCCGCCGGGGTAGCACAGATGCGCAGTATTTT.

The V and J genes are TRBV12-3 or TRBV12-4 and TRBJ1-2; 7 nucleotides match TRBD1. V lost 6 bases to trimming and J lost 4 bases; unmatched junction nucleotides: 11. This CDR3 is 15 amino acids long. CDR3 sequence (DNA): TGTGCCAGCAGCCCGCCCGACAGGGTCAGCTATGGCTACACCTTC. It codes for CASSPPDRVSYGYTF.

The genes are TRBV20-1 and TRBJ2-3, with 7 positions matching TRBD2. The CDR3 is made up of 13 amino acids. The J segment lost 5 bases and the V segment lost 5 bases, leaving 7 bases of the junction unmatched. Germline V gene sequence: CDR1 DFQATT, CDR2 SNEGSKA (reference sequence). For the CDR3, the DNA is TGCAGTGCTTCCCCAGCGGGAAGAGATACGCAGTATTTT. Protein: CSASPAGRDTQYF.

V and J are TRBV7-9 and TRBJ2-1, with D maybe TRBD1 (5 bases). V gave up 3 bases and J gave up 1 base, with 10 bases separating them. The CDR3 loop spans 15 amino acids. Germline V gene data show CDR1 as SEHNR and CDR2 as FQNEAQ (reference sequence). The CDR3 DNA reads TGTGCCAGCAGCTTGCAGGGAAATTCCTACAATGAGCAGTTCTTC. This sequence encodes CASSLQGNSYNEQFF.

This clonotype was seen only once. V gene TRBV4-1 combines with J gene TRBJ2-1, with a weak D call TRBD2 (6 bases). V was clipped by 8 bases and J by 1 base, with 9 bases between them. This CDR3 region has 13 residues. Per germline, CDR1 MGHRA and CDR2 YSYEKL. For the CDR3, the DNA is TGCGCCAGCGGTAGCGGTTCCTACAATGAGCAGTTCTTC. Translated: CASGSGSYNEQFF.

On this clonotype: The germline gene is not matched at one end of the junction; a read error may be the cause. The V and J genes are TRBV7-3 and TRBJ2-5; D unresolved. The germline CDR1 and CDR2 sequences are SGHTA and FQGTGA. This CDR3 is 15 amino acids long. In DNA, the CDR3 is TGTGCCGGCAGCCCCCAAGCCGCCGGACAAGAGACCCAGTACTTC. Protein product: CAGSPQAAGQETQYF.

The chain uses TRBV4-1 and TRBJ1-6; 7 nucleotides match TRBD1. Trimming removed 4 bases from V and 5 bases from J; junction bases left unmatched: 5. This CDR3 comprises 15 residues. CDR1 is MGHRA and CDR2 is YSYEKL in the germline V gene. The CDR3 DNA reads as TGCGCCAGCAGCCTACAGGGGAGTAATAATTCACCCCTCCACTTT. Its protein is CASSLQGSNNSPLHF.

The rearrangement uses TRBV20-1 and TRBJ2-1, with 10 bases lining up with TRBD2. The V gene's germline CDR1 is DFQATT and CDR2 SNEGSKA (reference sequence). This CDR3 comprises 18 residues. The trim removed 4 bases at V and 9 bases at J, leaving 21 bases unmatched. As DNA, the CDR3 is TGCAGTGCTATGGGGTCTAGCGGGAGCTGGCTCCGCATGGGTGAGCAGTTCTTC. Encoded protein: CSAMGSSGSWLRMGEQFF.

This clonotype was counted a few times. J is TRBJ2-3 and V is TRBV7-9, with D perhaps matching TRBD1 or TRBD2 (5 bases each). CDR1 is SEHNR and CDR2 is FQNEAQ in the germline V gene (reference sequence). Trimming took off 5 bases at V and 4 bases at J, with 19 bases between the two ends. The CDR3 is 16 amino acids. The CDR3 is CASSILRGSPADTQYF. CDR3 sequence (DNA): TGTGCCAGCAGCATACTCCGGGGCTCTCCTGCAGATACGCAGTATTTT.

This clonotype was counted only a few times. The chain combines TRBV6-5 with TRBJ2-6; 11 bases align to TRBD2. The germline gives CDR1 MNHEY, CDR2 SVGAGI. V shed 0 bases and J 2 bases; nucleotides not matched to a gene: 6. The CDR3 runs to 19 residues. CDR3 loop: CASSYSILAGDTGANVLTF. The CDR3 DNA reads as TGTGCCAGCAGTTACTCGATACTAGCGGGAGACACTGGGGCCAACGTCCTGACTTTC.

The table lists this clonotype with many counts. The chain joins TRBV5-1 to TRBJ2-3; D uncertain. CDR3 length: 12 residues. V was shortened by 4 bases and J by 2 bases, with 5 bases between the two germline ends. The germline CDR1 and CDR2 sequences are SGHRS and YFSETQ. CDR3 DNA: TGCGCCAGCAGCACGTACACAGATACGCAGTATTTT. It is translated as CASSTYTDTQYF.

The rearrangement uses TRBV5-1 and TRBJ2-7, with 9 positions matching TRBD2. The CDR3 extends over 14 amino acids. The ends lost 3 bases at V and 5 bases at J; junction bases unmatched: 6. CDR1 and CDR2 from the germline V gene are SGHRS and YFSETQ. In nucleotides, the CDR3 is TGCGCCAGCAGCTGGGCGGGAGGGTCTAACGAGCAGTACTTC. Amino acids: CASSWAGGSNEQYF.

This clonotype was seen more than once but under ten times. The chain recombines TRBV7-9 with TRBJ2-5; 13 bases are shared with TRBD2. The DNA end is more similar to TRBJ2-7, so the J call may be wrong. The CDR3 covers 15 residues. Germline V gives CDR1 SEHNR, CDR2 FQNEAQ (reference sequence). This chain's CDR3 is CASSLGGTSGTEQYF. Written as DNA, the CDR3 is TGTGCCAGCAGCTTAGGAGGGACTAGCGGGACCGAGCAGTACTTC.

J is TRBJ2-7 and V is TRBV27; TRBD2 matches at 15 bases. The assigned J gene may be wrong: the sequence end matches TRBJ2-5 better. The CDR3 extends over 15 amino acids. Germline V lookup: CDR1 MNHEY, CDR2 SMNVEV (reference sequence). For the CDR3, the DNA is TGTGCCAGCGGTTCCGGGACTAGCGGGAGGGAGACCCAGTACTTC. Encoded protein: CASGSGTSGRETQYF.